This T cell receptor beta chain was sequenced in a study of Graves' ophthalmopathy and Graves' hyperthyroidism. None of the included patients had other autoimmune diseases, uncontrolled infections, pregnancy or lactation, as these led to exclusion. This clonotype was picked up many times. Its specificity is not known. The authors amplified TCR beta CDR3 regions, and they did so from RNA transcripts for repertoire sequencing. Second-round multiplex PCR came after a first-round RT-PCR that employed HTBI primers. TCRdb fed the multiplex PCR reads into MiXCR, producing one record per CDR3 protein. The sample shows about 550,000 distinct CDR3 sequences, about 40% of them seen only once. Study results and limitations: Progression of ophthalmopathy was predicted by the model with 65% to 71% sensitivity and roughly 73% specificity.

After removal of 4 bases from V and 6 bases from J, the junction contained 9 bases not matched to a gene. The CDR3 totals 14 residues. Germline V gene lookup returns CDR1 SGHRS and CDR2 YFSETQ. The sequenced material came from peripheral blood or thyroid tissue (not recorded which). The clonotype was recovered from an adult man with Graves' hyperthyroidism. The rearrangement joins TRBV5-1 to TRBJ2-7; TRBD2 agrees at 8 bases. The CDR3 DNA reads TGCGCCAGCAGCCGGGGGGGAAGGCGGGTCGAGCAGTACTTC. As protein: CASSRGGRRVEQYF.